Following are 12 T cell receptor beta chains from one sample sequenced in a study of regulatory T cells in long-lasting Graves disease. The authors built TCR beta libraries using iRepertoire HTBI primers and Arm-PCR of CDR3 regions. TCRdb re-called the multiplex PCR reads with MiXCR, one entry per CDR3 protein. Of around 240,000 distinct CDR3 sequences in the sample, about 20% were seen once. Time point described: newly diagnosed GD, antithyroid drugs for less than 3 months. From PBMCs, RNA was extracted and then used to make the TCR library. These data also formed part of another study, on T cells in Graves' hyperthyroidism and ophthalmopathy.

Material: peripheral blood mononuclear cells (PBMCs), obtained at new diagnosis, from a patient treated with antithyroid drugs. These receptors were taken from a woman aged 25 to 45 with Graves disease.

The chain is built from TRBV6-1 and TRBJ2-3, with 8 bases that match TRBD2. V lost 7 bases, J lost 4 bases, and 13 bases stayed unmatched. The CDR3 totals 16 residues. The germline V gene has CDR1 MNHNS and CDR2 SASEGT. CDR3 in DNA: TGTGCCAGCACCCCTCACGGGAGGGGGGTGGCAGATACGCAGTATTTT. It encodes CASTPHGRGVADTQYF.

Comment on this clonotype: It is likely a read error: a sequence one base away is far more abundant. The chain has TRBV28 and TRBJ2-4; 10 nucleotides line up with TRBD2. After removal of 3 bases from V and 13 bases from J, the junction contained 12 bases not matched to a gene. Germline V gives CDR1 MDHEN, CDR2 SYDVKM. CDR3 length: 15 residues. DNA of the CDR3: TGTGCCAGCAGTTTTCTGAGCGGGGGGGCCAATGAGCAGTACTTC. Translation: CASSFLSGGANEQYF. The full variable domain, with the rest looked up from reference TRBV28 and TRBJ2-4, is DVKVTQSSRYLVKRTGEKVFLECVQDMDHENMFWYRQDPGLGLRLIYFSYDVKMKEKGDIPEGYSVSREKKERFSLILESASTNQTSMYLCASSFLSGGANEQYFGAGTRLSVL.

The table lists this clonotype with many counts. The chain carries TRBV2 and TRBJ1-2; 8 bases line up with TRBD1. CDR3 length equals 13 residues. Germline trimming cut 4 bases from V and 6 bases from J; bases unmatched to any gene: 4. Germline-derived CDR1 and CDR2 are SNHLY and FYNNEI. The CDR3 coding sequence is TGTGCCAGCAGTGGACAGGGGAATCATGGCTACACCTTC. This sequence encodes CASSGQGNHGYTF.

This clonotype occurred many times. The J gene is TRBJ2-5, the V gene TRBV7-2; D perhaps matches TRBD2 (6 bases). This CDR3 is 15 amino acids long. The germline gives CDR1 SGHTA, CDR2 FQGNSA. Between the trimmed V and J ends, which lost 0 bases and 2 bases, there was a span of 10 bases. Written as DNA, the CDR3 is TGTGCCAGCAGCTTAGCCGCGGCGGGGCAAGAGACCCAGTACTTC. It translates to CASSLAAAGQETQYF.

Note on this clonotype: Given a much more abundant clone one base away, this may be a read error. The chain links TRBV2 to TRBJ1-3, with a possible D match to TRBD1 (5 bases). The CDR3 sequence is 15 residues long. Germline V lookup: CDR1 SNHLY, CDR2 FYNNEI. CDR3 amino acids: CASSQSDSSGDTIYF. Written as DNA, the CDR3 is TGTGCCAGCTCCCAATCCGACAGCTCTGGAGACACCATATATTTT.

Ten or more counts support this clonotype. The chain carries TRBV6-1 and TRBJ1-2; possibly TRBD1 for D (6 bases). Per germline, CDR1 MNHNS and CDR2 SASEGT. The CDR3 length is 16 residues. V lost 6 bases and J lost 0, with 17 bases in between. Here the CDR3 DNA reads TGTGCCAGCAGCACCCTCGGGGGGCGCCCTAACTATGGCTACACCTTC. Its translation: CASSTLGGRPNYGYTF.

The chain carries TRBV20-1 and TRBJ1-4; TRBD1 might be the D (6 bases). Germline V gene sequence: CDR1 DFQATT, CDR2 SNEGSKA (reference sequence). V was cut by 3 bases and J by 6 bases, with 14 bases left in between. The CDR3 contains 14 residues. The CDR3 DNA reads TGCAGTGCTAGGGGTTGGACAGCCCATGAAAAACTGTTTTTT. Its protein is CSARGWTAHEKLFF.

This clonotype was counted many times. CDR3 DNA: TGTGCCAGCAGTTTTCGGTCCCACTACGAGCAGTACTTC. It codes for CASSFRSHYEQYF. The genes are TRBV27 and TRBJ2-7; D unresolved. Germline CDR1 reads MNHEY; CDR2 reads SMNVEV (reference sequence). CDR3 length: 13 amino acids. V shed 3 bases and J shed 3 bases, with 9 bases lying between them.

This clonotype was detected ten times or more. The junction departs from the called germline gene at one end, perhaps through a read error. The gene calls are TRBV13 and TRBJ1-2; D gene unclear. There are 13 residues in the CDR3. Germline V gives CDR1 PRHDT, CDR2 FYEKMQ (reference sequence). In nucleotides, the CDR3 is TGCGCCAGCAGCTTGGATAGGGACTATGGCTACACCTTC. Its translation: CASSLDRDYGYTF.

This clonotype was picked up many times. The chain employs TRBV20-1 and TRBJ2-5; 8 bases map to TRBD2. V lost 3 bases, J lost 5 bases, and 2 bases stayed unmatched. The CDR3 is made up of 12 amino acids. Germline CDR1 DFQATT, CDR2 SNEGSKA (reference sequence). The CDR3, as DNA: TGCAGTGCTAGCGGGGGGGAGGAGACCCAGTACTTC. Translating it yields CSASGGEETQYF.

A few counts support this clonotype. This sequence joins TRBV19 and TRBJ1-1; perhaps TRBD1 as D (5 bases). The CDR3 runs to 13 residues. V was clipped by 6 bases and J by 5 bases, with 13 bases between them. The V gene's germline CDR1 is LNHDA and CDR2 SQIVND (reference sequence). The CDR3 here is CASRWQGKTEAFF. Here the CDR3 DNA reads TGTGCCAGTAGGTGGCAGGGAAAGACTGAAGCTTTCTTT.

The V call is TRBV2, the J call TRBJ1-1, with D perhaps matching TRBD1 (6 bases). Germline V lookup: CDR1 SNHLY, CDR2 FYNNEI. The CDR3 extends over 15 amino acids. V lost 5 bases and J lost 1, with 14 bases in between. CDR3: CASSQPGTSNTEAFF. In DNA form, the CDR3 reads TGTGCCAGCAGTCAACCGGGGACATCGAACACTGAAGCTTTCTTT.